The source of this T cell receptor beta chain is a study of blood T cell repertoires in COVID-19. Study summary: The origin of the acute and convalescent COVID-19 samples was the United States, Italy and Spain.

V was trimmed by 6 bases and J by 4 bases, leaving 10 bases between them. The length of the CDR3 is 13 residues. Germline CDR1 SNHLY, CDR2 FYNNEI. Source study methods: Amplified reference gene primers provided the basis for estimating nucleated cell counts. Libraries were prepared by immunoSEQ multiplex PCR; TCRdb keeps only in-frame clonotypes and omits some of them. Clonal size and the V and J genes are those of that table, whereas D and trimming came from the DNA. The data show about 390,000 clones, about 87% seen once. The chain employs TRBV2 and TRBJ1-5, with D tentatively TRBD1 (5 bases). Sequencing input: PBMCs or T cells enriched from blood (not recorded which). This TCR was sampled from a woman in her fifties or sixties who had recovered from COVID-19. CDR3 loop: CASRRDVNQPQHF. The CDR3 nucleotides are TGTGCCAGCAGGCGGGACGTAAATCAGCCCCAGCATTTT.